This TCR beta chain was recovered during a study of monozygotic twins with inflammatory bowel disease. The study subjected TCRalpha and TCRbeta cDNA to two nested PCRs of approximately 16 and 10 cycles. TCRdb reprocessed the 5' RACE reads and reports one entry per CDR3 protein, with no DNA. The repertoire table contains approximately 380,000 distinct CDR3 sequences. This CDR3 is built from 15 residues. Per the germline V gene, CDR1 is LGHNA and CDR2 is YNFKEQ. About this clonotype: Its cognate antigen is unknown.

Findings and limits, study-wide: Healthy twins showed more clonotype sharing with others than IBD patients, especially patients with disease activity. Those with IBD had lower TCRbeta diversity (inverse Simpson) than their healthy co-twins did.

What was sequenced was blood. The chain has TRBV4-2 and TRBJ2-1; TCRdb reports TRBD2, a call that lacks DNA to check it against. The sequence derives from a human donor with ulcerative colitis or Crohn's disease, or a healthy co-twin of an affected twin (not recorded which). CDR3 sequence: CASSQVSGGAREQFF.